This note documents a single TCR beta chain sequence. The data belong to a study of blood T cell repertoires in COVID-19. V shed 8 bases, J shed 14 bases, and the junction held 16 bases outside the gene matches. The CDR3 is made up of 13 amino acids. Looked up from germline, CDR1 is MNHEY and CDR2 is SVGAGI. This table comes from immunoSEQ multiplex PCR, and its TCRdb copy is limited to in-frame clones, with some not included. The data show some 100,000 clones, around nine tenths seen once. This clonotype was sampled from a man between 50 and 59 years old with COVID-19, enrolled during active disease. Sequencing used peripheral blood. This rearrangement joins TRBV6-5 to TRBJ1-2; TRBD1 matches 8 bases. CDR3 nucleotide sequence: TGTGCCAGCCAAAGCCCGGGACAGGTTTCTTCAACCTTC. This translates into CASQSPGQVSSTF.